This record looks at one T cell receptor beta chain sequence and its context. The target antigen is unknown. The entry originates in a study of OX40 agonist ivuxolimab in advanced cancers. Study overall: The dose-escalation group included hepatocellular carcinoma, melanoma, renal cell carcinoma and head and neck cancer.

Clones were read by immunoSEQ multiplex PCR, and TCRdb kept only the in-frame ones, dropping some. In the table there are 70,000 or so clones, approximately 92% of which are singletons. Patients were excluded for autoimmune disease history or systemic immunosuppression. The CDR3 has 15 residues. Germline values: CDR1 SGHNT, CDR2 YYREEE (reference sequence). V lost 4 bases, J lost 3 bases, and 4 bases stayed unmatched. Points from the study as a whole: Partial responders at 0.1-3.0 mg/kg had among the lowest clonal expansion.

The sequence derives from an adult with an advanced solid tumor such as melanoma, head and neck, liver or kidney cancer. The input for sequencing was CD4+ or CD8+ T cells sorted from blood, taken in a trial of the OX40 agonist ivuxolimab. V and J are TRBV5-4 and TRBJ2-3, with TRBD1 identical over 11 bases. CDR3 nucleotides: TGTGCCAGCAGCACCCGGGACAGGGGGACAGATACGCAGTATTTT. Residues: CASSTRDRGTDTQYF.